What follows are 20 T cell receptor beta chains derived from one specimen sequenced in a study of blood T cell repertoires in COVID-19. Only in-frame clones appear in the TCRdb table, and some are missing; sequencing was by immunoSEQ multiplex PCR. The sample has over 50,000 clones, more than 75% seen once. Sequenced input: peripheral blood. The source of these receptors is a man aged 60 to 69 with acute or convalescent COVID-19.

The chain has TRBV5-1 and TRBJ1-2, with D perhaps matching TRBD1 (6 bases). This CDR3 is built from 16 residues. Looked up from germline, CDR1 is SGHRS and CDR2 is YFSETQ. V was pared by 0 bases and J by 4 bases, with 16 bases between. Here the CDR3 DNA reads TGCGCCAGCAGCTTGGGTGAGACAGGTGGGGGCTATGGCTACACCTTC. It codes for CASSLGETGGGYGYTF. The full variable domain, in which reference TRBV5-1 and TRBJ1-2 provide the parts outside the CDR3, is KAGVTQTPRYLIKTRGQQVTLSCSPISGHRSVSWYQQTPGQGLQFLFEYFSETQRNKGNFPGRFSGRQFSNSRSEMNVSTLELGDSALYLCASSLGETGGGYGYTFGSGTRLTVV.

The chain is built from TRBV25-1 and TRBJ1-2; no clear D. Germline loops: CDR1 MGHDK, CDR2 SYGVNS. The CDR3 consists of 14 residues. V lost 0 bases and J 4 bases, leaving 9 bases between the germline ends. The chain's CDR3 is CASSEYEGGYGYTF. The CDR3 DNA follows: TGTGCCAGCAGTGAATATGAGGGAGGCTATGGCTACACCTTC.

The chain employs TRBV5-8 and TRBJ1-1; D is perhaps TRBD1 (5 bases). Germline values: CDR1 SGHTS, CDR2 YDEGEE. The length of the CDR3 is 16 residues. Between the trimmed V and J ends, which lost 4 bases and 5 bases, there was a span of 21 bases. CDR3 residues: CASSPRGRGAGTEAFF. CDR3 nucleotide sequence: TGTGCCAGCAGCCCCAGAGGGAGAGGGGCGGGGACTGAAGCTTTCTTT.

The V and J genes are TRBV11-2 and TRBJ2-2, with D unclear. V was shortened by 5 bases and J by 6 bases, with 7 bases between the two germline ends. The CDR3 runs 12 residues. Germline CDR1 reads SGHAT; CDR2 reads FQNNGV. The CDR3 DNA follows: TGTGCCAGCAGCCTCCGGGCCGGGGAGCTGTTTTTT. Encoded protein: CASSLRAGELFF. Variable domain in full (rest from reference TRBV11-2 and TRBJ2-2): EAGVAQSPRYKIIEKRQSVAFWCNPISGHATLYWYQQILGQGPKLLIQFQNNGVVDDSQLPKDRFSAERLKGVDSTLKIQPAKLEDSAVYLCASSLRAGELFFGEGSRLTVL.

In nucleotides, the CDR3 is TGTGCCAGCAGCCCTCTGGGGGGGGGCACTGAAGCTTTCTTT. Amino acid sequence: CASSPLGGGTEAFF. The chain carries TRBV7-9 and TRBJ1-1, with D perhaps matching TRBD1 (5 bases). The CDR3 runs to 14 residues. Trimming removed 5 bases from V and 4 bases from J, with 14 bases in between. CDR1 and CDR2 from the germline V gene are SEHNR and FQNEAQ (reference sequence).

The chain uses TRBV5-1 and TRBJ2-2; D call uncertain. Germline lookup yields CDR1 SGHRS and CDR2 YFSETQ. Trimming removed 4 bases from V and 1 base from J, with 17 bases in between. The CDR3 consists of 17 residues. DNA for the CDR3: TGCGCCAGCAGCCCCGGTATAGGCAGGATGAACACCGGGGAGCTGTTTTTT. It specifies CASSPGIGRMNTGELFF.

The chain carries TRBV27 and TRBJ1-2; D uncertain. CDR1 and CDR2 (germline): MNHEY, SMNVEV (reference sequence). V shed 4 bases and J shed 0 bases, with 3 bases lying between them. This CDR3 is built from 12 residues. The CDR3 region has the DNA TGTGCCAGCAGTTACTCTAACTATGGCTACACCTTC. It is translated as CASSYSNYGYTF.

The gene calls are TRBV6-5 and TRBJ1-6; D is possibly TRBD1 (6 bases). Germline V gene data show CDR1 as MNHEY and CDR2 as SVGAGI. V lost 6 bases, J lost 7 bases, and 7 bases lay in between. The CDR3 is made up of 12 amino acids. The CDR3: CASRDRNSPLHF. The CDR3 bases are TGTGCCAGCAGGGACAGAAATTCACCCCTCCACTTT.

The chain employs TRBV3-1 (or the pseudogene TRBV3-2) and TRBJ2-4, with 11 bases fitting TRBD2. CDR1 is LGHDT, CDR2 YNNKEL, per germline (reference sequence). V was pared by 4 bases and J by 3 bases, with 5 bases of the junction left unmatched. The CDR3 is 16 residues long. The CDR3 sequence is CASSLRLAGNKNIQYF. The CDR3 DNA reads as TGTGCCAGCAGCCTACGACTAGCGGGGAACAAAAACATTCAGTACTTC.

The chain uses TRBV7-2 and TRBJ2-7; 9 nucleotides align to TRBD2. J gave up 2 bases and V 4 bases, and 6 bases lay outside the gene matches. The CDR3 loop spans 15 amino acids. The germline V gene encodes CDR1 SGHTA and CDR2 FQGNSA. CDR3 nucleotide sequence: TGTGCCAGCAGCTCACAGACTAGCGGTACCTACGAGCAGTACTTC. This codes for CASSSQTSGTYEQYF.

With regard to this clone: The DNA is left out, because the CDR3 cannot be placed on it with certainty; the CDR3 is given as TCRdb lists it. The chain carries TRBV7-2 and TRBJ1-5; TRBD1 is the table's D call, not checked against the DNA. Germline V CDR1 and CDR2: SGHTA, FQGNSA. The CDR3 length equals 15 residues, ends included. CDR3 amino acids: CASSSSTGSGQPQHF.

This chain joins TRBV18 and TRBJ1-5; TRBD1 agrees at 8 bases. Germline V gene data show CDR1 as KGHSH and CDR2 as LQKENI. With 2 bases clipped from V and 4 bases from J, the junction kept 10 bases outside the gene matches. This CDR3 comprises 17 residues. CDR3 protein: CASSPKATTGGNQPQHF. The CDR3 DNA follows: TGTGCCAGCTCACCAAAGGCTACTACAGGGGGGAATCAGCCCCAGCATTTT.

The rearrangement joins TRBV19 to TRBJ1-5; D may be TRBD1 (6 bases). From germline, CDR1 is LNHDA and CDR2 SQIVND (reference sequence). The CDR3 consists of 16 residues. Trimming removed 1 base from V and 2 bases from J, with 12 bases in between. The CDR3 region is CASSIVGGAGNQPQHF. Written as DNA, the CDR3 is TGTGCCAGTAGTATAGTTGGGGGCGCGGGCAATCAGCCCCAGCATTTT.

This sequence joins TRBV19 and TRBJ2-7; D call uncertain. The germline gives CDR1 LNHDA, CDR2 SQIVND (reference sequence). Trimming shortened V by 3 bases and J by 0 bases, and 9 bases separated the two germline ends. This CDR3 is 14 amino acids long. This chain's CDR3 is CASSMAQNSYEQYF. The CDR3 bases are TGTGCCAGTAGTATGGCCCAGAACTCCTACGAGCAGTACTTC.

The chain has TRBV7-9 and TRBJ1-1; D not certain. This CDR3 has 13 amino acids. V was clipped by 1 base and J by 0 bases, with 3 bases between them. CDR1 and CDR2 from the germline V gene are SEHNR and FQNEAQ (reference sequence). The CDR3 is CASSLDMNTEAFF. CDR3 DNA: TGTGCCAGCAGCTTAGATATGAACACTGAAGCTTTCTTT.

V gene TRBV3-1 (or the pseudogene TRBV3-2) combines with J gene TRBJ1-2; possibly TRBD1 for D (5 bases). Per the germline V gene, CDR1 is LGHDT and CDR2 is YNNKEL (reference sequence). The CDR3 runs 15 residues. Trimming shortened V by 0 bases and J by 7 bases, and 15 bases separated the two germline ends. CDR3 protein: CASSQDLTGSSGYTF. DNA for the CDR3: TGTGCCAGCAGCCAAGATCTCACAGGCTCGAGTGGCTACACCTTC.

The rearrangement links TRBV7-2 to TRBJ2-5; D possibly corresponds to TRBD2 (7 bases). This CDR3 is built from 16 residues. CDR1 and CDR2 (germline): SGHTA, FQGNSA. V was shortened by 4 bases and J by 1 base, with 16 bases between the two germline ends. CDR3 nucleotide sequence: TGTGCCAGCAGCTCCTCGCTGCGGGGGCCCCAAGAGACCCAGTACTTC. This gives the protein CASSSSLRGPQETQYF.

V is TRBV30 and J is TRBJ2-2, with 9 bases matching TRBD2. The germline CDR1 and CDR2 sequences are GTSNPN and SVGIG (reference sequence). The J segment lost 5 bases and the V segment lost 2 bases, leaving 12 bases of the junction unmatched. CDR3 length equals 17 residues. CDR3 in DNA: TGTGCCTGGAGTTCAAGTCGCGGGGGGGTACGAACCGGGGAGCTGTTTTTT. Protein product: CAWSSSRGGVRTGELFF.

The chain recombines TRBV7-6 with TRBJ2-1, with 8 bases that match TRBD2. Germline CDR1 reads SGHVS; CDR2 reads FNYEAQ. The ends lost 0 bases at V and 5 bases at J; junction bases unmatched: 6. CDR3 size: 16 residues. Here the CDR3 reads CASSLAPGGAHNEQFF. For the CDR3, the DNA is TGTGCCAGCAGCTTAGCGCCCGGGGGGGCCCACAATGAGCAGTTCTTC.

In its sample, this clone was seen a few times. The chain carries TRBV4-3 and TRBJ1-3; no definite D call. The length of the CDR3 is 16 residues. Looked up from germline, CDR1 is LGHNA and CDR2 is YSLEER. V gave up 1 base and J gave up 2 bases, with 12 bases separating them. Here the CDR3 reads CASSQGPLGAGNTIYF. CDR3 DNA sequence: TGCGCCAGCAGCCAAGGTCCTCTGGGCGCTGGAAACACCATATATTTT.